The clone carrying this T cell receptor (beta chain) was seen more than once but under ten times. This entry comes from a study of T cells in localized non-small cell lung cancer. This CDR3 region has 14 residues. From germline, CDR1 is MNHGY and CDR2 SAAAGT. Trimming removed 0 bases at V and 1 base at J, with 7 bases between. Only in-frame clones appear in the TCRdb table, and some are missing; sequencing was by immunoSEQ multiplex PCR. The sample shows about 2,800 clones, 30% to 40% of them seen only once. The chain links TRBV6-8 to TRBJ2-7; D unresolved. The TCR originated in a male donor older than 55 with stage I squamous cell lung carcinoma. Source: lung tumor tissue, taken before any cancer treatment. The CDR3 sequence is CASSYSTDSYEQYF. The DNA for the CDR3 is TGTGCCAGCAGTTACTCAACGGATTCCTACGAGCAGTACTTC.